Each of the 24 T cell receptor beta chains below was sequenced from the same sample in a study of T cell responses to AZD1222 COVID-19 vaccine. The data were produced by immunoSEQ multiplex PCR, yet TCRdb's version contains in-frame clones alone and is incomplete. The sample lists roughly 180,000 clones, roughly 92% occurring once. Sequences were derived from peripheral blood, sampled 28 days after the second AZD1222 dose. These TCRs come from an adult who received the AZD1222 COVID-19 vaccine.

This clone has only one observation. V usage is TRBV28 and J usage is TRBJ2-7; D might be TRBD2 (5 bases). Deletions cut 8 bases from V and 7 bases from J, with 15 bases between. This CDR3 comprises 12 residues. Germline CDR1 and CDR2: MDHEN and SYDVKM. The CDR3 DNA is TGTGCCAGCGGAGCCGGGGTTTGGGAGCAGTACTTC. It codes for CASGAGVWEQYF.

CDR3 sequence (DNA): TGTGCCAGCAGCGTAGGAGCCAGGGCCCCTGGAAACACCATATATTTT. Amino acid sequence: CASSVGARAPGNTIYF. The chain combines TRBV9 with TRBJ1-3; possible D gene TRBD1, 5 bases. The germline gives CDR1 SGDLS, CDR2 YYNGEE. The V end was cut by 0 bases, the J end by 2 bases, with 12 bases between. This CDR3 is built from 16 residues.

The J gene is TRBJ2-1, the V gene TRBV4-1, with 8 bases fitting TRBD2. Per the germline V gene, CDR1 is MGHRA and CDR2 is YSYEKL. V shed 0 bases and J 9 bases; nucleotides not matched to a gene: 4. The CDR3 is 14 amino acids. The CDR3 nucleotides are TGCGCCAGCAGCCAAGATCAGCGGGGGCTTGAGCAGTTCTTC. This sequence encodes CASSQDQRGLEQFF.

This sequence joins TRBV20-1 and TRBJ2-7; D is possibly TRBD1 (5 bases). The CDR3 spans 11 residues. Germline V gene data show CDR1 as DFQATT and CDR2 as SNEGSKA (reference sequence). Between the trimmed V and J ends, which lost 8 bases and 3 bases, there was a span of 11 bases. The CDR3, as DNA: TGCAGTCGACTGACAGACTACGAGCAGTACTTC. Its translation is CSRLTDYEQYF.

Written as DNA, the CDR3 is TGTGCCAGCAGTCCGAGCTCCTACGAGCAGTACTTC. It is translated as CASSPSSYEQYF. The chain has TRBV2 and TRBJ2-7; D uncertain. V was pared by 5 bases and J by 0 bases, with 5 bases between. The CDR3 length is 12 residues. Germline V gives CDR1 SNHLY, CDR2 FYNNEI. The variable domain in full, completed from reference TRBV2 and TRBJ2-7, reads EPEVTQTPSHQVTQMGQEVILRCVPISNHLYFYWYRQILGQKVEFLVSFYNNEISEKSEIFDDQFSVERPDGSNFTLKIRSTKLEDSAMYFCASSPSSYEQYFGPGTRLTVT.

The chain employs TRBV7-2 and TRBJ2-3; a possible D gene is TRBD2 (6 bases). Germline loops: CDR1 SGHTA, CDR2 FQGNSA. This CDR3 contains 13 residues. The V gene lost 3 bases and the J gene lost 3 bases, with 7 bases spanning the gap. The CDR3 is CASSLSGTDTQYF. The CDR3 DNA sequence: TGTGCCAGCAGCTTGAGCGGGACAGATACGCAGTATTTT. The full variable domain, in which reference TRBV7-2 and TRBJ2-3 provide the parts outside the CDR3, is GAGVSQSPSNKVTEKGKDVELRCDPISGHTALYWYRQSLGQGLEFLIYFQGNSAPDKSGLPSDRFSAERTGGSVSTLTIQRTQQEDSAVYLCASSLSGTDTQYFGPGTRLTVL.

The chain combines TRBV11-2 with TRBJ2-1; TRBD2 might be the D (6 bases). Germline values: CDR1 SGHAT, CDR2 FQNNGV. This CDR3 is built from 14 residues. V lost 8 bases and J lost 0, with 11 bases in between. CDR3 sequence (DNA): TGTGCCAGCGCGATGGGGGGCTCCTACAATGAGCAGTTCTTC. Protein: CASAMGGSYNEQFF.

This chain connects TRBV14 to TRBJ2-5; D is unclear. The CDR3 covers 15 residues. From germline, CDR1 is SGHDN and CDR2 FVKESK. Trimming pared 0 bases from V and 5 bases from J, leaving 13 bases between. The CDR3 nucleotides read TGTGCCAGCAGCCAAGATAGGCGGAGCTGGGAGACCCAGTACTTC. Its protein is CASSQDRRSWETQYF.

The CDR3 DNA reads TGTGCCAGCAGTGACCGGTTTGCCTACGAGCAGTACTTC. Its protein is CASSDRFAYEQYF. V is TRBV2 and J is TRBJ2-7; D ambiguous. The CDR3 spans 13 residues. With 3 bases removed from V and 2 bases from J, the gap between germline ends came to 8 bases. Germline V gene data show CDR1 as SNHLY and CDR2 as FYNNEI. Filled out from reference TRBV2 and TRBJ2-7, the complete variable domain reads EPEVTQTPSHQVTQMGQEVILRCVPISNHLYFYWYRQILGQKVEFLVSFYNNEISEKSEIFDDQFSVERPDGSNFTLKIRSTKLEDSAMYFCASSDRFAYEQYFGPGTRLTVT.

This sequence joins TRBV7-6 and TRBJ2-1, with unresolved D. The germline V gene has CDR1 SGHVS and CDR2 FNYEAQ. The ends were cut back, 5 bases at V and 0 bases at J, with 11 bases in the middle. This CDR3 is built from 15 residues. The CDR3 sequence: CASSPAASSYNEQFF. CDR3 nucleotides: TGTGCCAGCAGCCCCGCGGCGAGCTCCTACAATGAGCAGTTCTTC.

V gene TRBV6-4 combines with J gene TRBJ2-1; possibly TRBD2 for D (6 bases). This CDR3 has 13 amino acids. The germline CDR1 and CDR2 sequences are MRHNA and SNTAGT. Trimming stripped 4 bases from V and 6 bases from J, with 10 bases between. Written as DNA, the CDR3 is TGTGCCAGCAGTGTCCAGGAGGGCAATGAGCAGTTCTTC. Protein: CASSVQEGNEQFF.

J is TRBJ1-1 and V is TRBV10-3; the match to TRBD1 covers 9 bases. Germline V gene sequence: CDR1 ENHRY, CDR2 SYGVKD. J lost 7 bases, V lost 9 bases, and 9 bases had no gene match. This CDR3 is built from 13 residues. The CDR3 sequence is CAISRTGDSEAFF. The CDR3 DNA reads as TGTGCCATTAGCCGGACAGGGGACAGTGAAGCTTTCTTT.

This clone occurred a few times. The chain couples TRBV4-1 to TRBJ2-2; no firm D call. In germline, CDR1 is MGHRA, CDR2 YSYEKL. The CDR3 runs to 13 residues. Trimming took 4 bases from V and 1 from J, leaving 4 bases between them. The DNA for the CDR3 is TGCGCCAGCAGCCTCCGGAACACCGGGGAGCTGTTTTTT. This gives the protein CASSLRNTGELFF.

This chain links TRBV5-1 with TRBJ2-7; D may match TRBD1 or TRBD2 (5 bases each). The length of the CDR3 is 14 residues. V dropped 4 bases and J dropped 1 base, with 12 bases sitting between them. In germline, CDR1 is SGHRS, CDR2 YFSETQ. The CDR3 is CASSDRGRSYEQYF. In DNA form, the CDR3 reads TGCGCCAGCAGCGATCGGGGCAGGTCCTACGAGCAGTACTTC. Drawing the rest from reference TRBV5-1 and TRBJ2-7, the complete variable domain is KAGVTQTPRYLIKTRGQQVTLSCSPISGHRSVSWYQQTPGQGLQFLFEYFSETQRNKGNFPGRFSGRQFSNSRSEMNVSTLELGDSALYLCASSDRGRSYEQYFGPGTRLTVT.

V and J are TRBV7-2 and TRBJ1-5, with D unresolved. The CDR3 covers 13 residues. Germline CDR1 and CDR2: SGHTA and FQGNSA. Trimming removed 2 bases from V and 6 bases from J, with 8 bases in between. The CDR3: CASSLILGQPQHF. The CDR3 region has the DNA TGTGCCAGCAGCTTAATTCTAGGTCAGCCCCAGCATTTT.

In DNA form, the CDR3 reads TGTGCCAGCAGTTTATGGGGCCTGCATAGCAATCAGCCCCAGCATTTT. It encodes CASSLWGLHSNQPQHF. V and J are TRBV27 and TRBJ1-5; TRBD1 might be the D (5 bases). Trimming left V 1 base short and J 0 bases short, with 10 bases between. This CDR3 is built from 16 residues. Germline V gene lookup returns CDR1 MNHEY and CDR2 SMNVEV (reference sequence).

The V and J genes are TRBV7-6 and TRBJ1-5, with D possibly being TRBD1 (6 bases). The CDR3 consists of 17 residues. V gave up 4 bases and J gave up 2 bases, with 18 bases separating them. Germline V CDR1 and CDR2: SGHVS, FNYEAQ. This CDR3 is CASSSGTGGAGNQPQHF. CDR3 coding DNA: TGTGCCAGCAGCTCGGGCACTGGGGGCGCAGGCAATCAGCCCCAGCATTTT. The entire variable domain, with the rest obtained from reference TRBV7-6 and TRBJ1-5, is as follows: GAGVSQSPRYKVTKRGQDVALRCDPISGHVSLYWYRQALGQGPEFLTYFNYEAQQDKSGLPNDRFSAERPEGSISTLTIQRTEQRDSAMYRCASSSGTGGAGNQPQHFGDGTRLSIL.

CDR3 in DNA: TGTGCCAGCAGGCAGCGGCCCCAGGGCGGGGAGCTGTTTTTT. The encoded protein is CASRQRPQGGELFF. The V and J genes are TRBV2 and TRBJ2-2; either TRBD1 or TRBD2 may supply D (5 bases each). The CDR3 has 14 amino acids. In germline, CDR1 is SNHLY, CDR2 FYNNEI. V lost 6 bases to trimming and J lost 7 bases, with 15 bases between them.

On this clone itself: The sample contains more than one DNA sequence encoding this CDR3. The genes are TRBV5-1 and TRBJ1-1; TRBD1 is a possible D gene (5 bases). V lost 2 bases to trimming and J lost 1 base, with 6 bases between them. CDR1 and CDR2 from the germline V gene are SGHRS and YFSETQ. The length of the CDR3 is 13 residues. CDR3 sequence: CASSLTGNTEAFF. The CDR3 region has the DNA TGCGCCAGCAGCTTAACAGGGAACACTGAAGCTTTCTTT. The full variable domain, rest sourced from reference TRBV5-1 and TRBJ1-1, is KAGVTQTPRYLIKTRGQQVTLSCSPISGHRSVSWYQQTPGQGLQFLFEYFSETQRNKGNFPGRFSGRQFSNSRSEMNVSTLELGDSALYLCASSLTGNTEAFFGQGTRLTVV.

The chain employs TRBV6-5 and TRBJ1-6; unclear D gene. This CDR3 is built from 12 residues. Germline V gene data show CDR1 as MNHEY and CDR2 as SVGAGI. V lost 6 bases to trimming and J lost 7 bases, with 7 bases between them. The CDR3 loop reads CASSPANSPLHF. The CDR3 region has the DNA TGTGCCAGCAGCCCCGCCAATTCACCCCTCCACTTT.

CDR3 sequence reads: CAISDQSYEQYF. DNA of the CDR3: TGTGCCATCAGTGACCAAAGCTACGAGCAGTACTTC. This chain connects TRBV10-3 to TRBJ2-7; D unresolved. V was trimmed by 3 bases and J by 3 bases, leaving 6 bases between them. The CDR3 has 12 residues. The germline V gene encodes CDR1 ENHRY and CDR2 SYGVKD.

The chain joins TRBV11-3 to TRBJ2-3; D remains ambiguous. Trimming left V 2 bases short and J 5 bases short, with 2 bases between. The CDR3 extends over 11 amino acids. Germline assignment: CDR1 SGHNT and CDR2 YENEEA. CDR3 region: CASSLKDTQYF. Here the CDR3 DNA reads TGTGCCAGCAGCTTAAAAGATACGCAGTATTTT.

This rearrangement joins TRBV28 to TRBJ1-5, with 8 bases aligning to TRBD1. The length of the CDR3 is 17 residues. CDR1 and CDR2 from the germline V gene are MDHEN and SYDVKM. V gave up 6 bases and J gave up 7 bases; unmatched junction bases: 17. CDR3 in amino acids: CASSHPPLRGQRQPQHF. CDR3 nucleotides: TGTGCCAGCAGCCACCCTCCCCTCAGGGGGCAAAGACAGCCCCAGCATTTT.

The V call is TRBV15, the J call TRBJ2-5; D is uncertain. Looked up from germline, CDR1 is LNHNV and CDR2 is YYDKDF (reference sequence). V dropped 0 bases and J dropped 5 bases, with 10 bases sitting between them. CDR3 length: 14 amino acids. CDR3 in amino acids: CATSRDEVGETQYF. The DNA of the CDR3 is TGTGCCACCAGCAGAGATGAGGTCGGGGAGACCCAGTACTTC.